The T cell receptor (beta chain) described here comes from a study of blood T cell repertoires in COVID-19. Overall study: Whether acute or convalescent, the COVID-19 samples came from the United States, Italy and Spain. T cells, B-cell-depleted T cells, or PBMCs provided the cDNA or gDNA that served as material.

The authors' processing: Reference gene primer amplification gave nucleated cell count estimates. Some clones are missing from TCRdb's copy, which holds only in-frame ones; the method was immunoSEQ multiplex PCR. V and J calls and clone size are copied from that table; D and trimming were computed from the DNA. The profile covers roughly 150,000 clones, with over 75% appearing a single time and more than 40% taken by the ten largest. Germline-derived CDR1 and CDR2 are SGHDN and FVKESK. V lost 0 bases and J lost 8, with 16 bases in between. This CDR3 has 15 residues. This chain links TRBV14 with TRBJ1-2; D unresolved. Sequences were obtained from peripheral blood. The receptor was derived from a human donor in a cohort sampled during active COVID-19. The CDR3 protein is CASSQEVAAGGGYTF. The DNA for the CDR3 is TGTGCCAGCAGCCAAGAGGTGGCAGCGGGTGGAGGCTACACCTTC.